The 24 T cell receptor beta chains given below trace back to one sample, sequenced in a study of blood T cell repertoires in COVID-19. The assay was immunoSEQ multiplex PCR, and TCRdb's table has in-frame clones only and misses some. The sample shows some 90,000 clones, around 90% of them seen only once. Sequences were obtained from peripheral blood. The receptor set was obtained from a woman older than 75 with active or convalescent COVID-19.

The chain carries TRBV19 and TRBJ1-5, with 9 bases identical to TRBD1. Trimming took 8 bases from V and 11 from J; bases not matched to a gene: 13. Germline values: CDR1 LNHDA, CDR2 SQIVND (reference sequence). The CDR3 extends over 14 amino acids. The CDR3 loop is CASGDRVNSRTQHF. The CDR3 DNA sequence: TGTGCCAGTGGGGACAGGGTTAATAGCAGGACCCAGCATTTT.

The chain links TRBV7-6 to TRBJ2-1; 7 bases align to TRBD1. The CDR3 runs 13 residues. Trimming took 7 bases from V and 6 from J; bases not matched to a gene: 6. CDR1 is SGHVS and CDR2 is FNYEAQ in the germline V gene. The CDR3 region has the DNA TGTGCCAGCACCAAGACAGGGACCAATGAGCAGTTCTTC. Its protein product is CASTKTGTNEQFF.

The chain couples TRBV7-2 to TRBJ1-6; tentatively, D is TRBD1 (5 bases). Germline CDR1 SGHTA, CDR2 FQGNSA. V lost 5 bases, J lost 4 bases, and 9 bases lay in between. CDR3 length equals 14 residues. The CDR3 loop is CASSPRGYNSPLHF. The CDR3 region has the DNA TGTGCCAGCAGCCCCCGGGGGTATAATTCACCCCTCCACTTT.

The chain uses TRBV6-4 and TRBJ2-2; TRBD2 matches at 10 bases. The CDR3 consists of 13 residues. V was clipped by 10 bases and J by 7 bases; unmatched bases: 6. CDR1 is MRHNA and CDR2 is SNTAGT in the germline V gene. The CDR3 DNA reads TGTGCCACCGCTAGCGGGAGTTACGGGGAGCTGTTTTTT. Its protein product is CATASGSYGELFF.

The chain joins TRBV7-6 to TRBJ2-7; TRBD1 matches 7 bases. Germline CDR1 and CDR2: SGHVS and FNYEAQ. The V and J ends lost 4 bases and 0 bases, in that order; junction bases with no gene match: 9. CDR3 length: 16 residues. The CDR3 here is CASSSYPRDSSYEQYF. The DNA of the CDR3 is TGTGCCAGCAGCTCCTACCCACGGGACAGCTCCTACGAGCAGTACTTC. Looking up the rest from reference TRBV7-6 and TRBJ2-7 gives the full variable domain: GAGVSQSPRYKVTKRGQDVALRCDPISGHVSLYWYRQALGQGPEFLTYFNYEAQQDKSGLPNDRFSAERPEGSISTLTIQRTEQRDSAMYRCASSSYPRDSSYEQYFGPGTRLTVT.

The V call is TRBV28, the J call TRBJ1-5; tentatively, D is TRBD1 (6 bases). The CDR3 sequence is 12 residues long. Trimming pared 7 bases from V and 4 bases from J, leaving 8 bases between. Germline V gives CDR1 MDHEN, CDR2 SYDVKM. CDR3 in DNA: TGTGCCAGCAATCAGGGGAATCAGCCCCAGCATTTT. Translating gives CASNQGNQPQHF.

CDR3 DNA: TGTGCCAGCAGTGCCTGGGGACAGCTCTCTGGAAACACCATATATTTT. Its translation is CASSAWGQLSGNTIYF. The rearrangement links TRBV2 to TRBJ1-3, with TRBD1 identical over 7 bases. The CDR3 consists of 16 residues. Losses at the gene ends were 4 bases for V and 0 bases for J; bases not matched to a gene: 6. Germline loops: CDR1 SNHLY, CDR2 FYNNEI. The entire variable domain, with the rest obtained from reference TRBV2 and TRBJ1-3, is as follows: EPEVTQTPSHQVTQMGQEVILRCVPISNHLYFYWYRQILGQKVEFLVSFYNNEISEKSEIFDDQFSVERPDGSNFTLKIRSTKLEDSAMYFCASSAWGQLSGNTIYFGEGSWLTVV.

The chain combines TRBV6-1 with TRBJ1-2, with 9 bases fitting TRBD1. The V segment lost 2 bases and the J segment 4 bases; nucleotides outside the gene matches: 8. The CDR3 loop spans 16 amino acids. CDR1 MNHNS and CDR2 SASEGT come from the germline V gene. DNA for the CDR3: TGTGCCAGCAGTGAAAACCACAGGGGGCGTAGCTATGGCTACACCTTC. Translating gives CASSENHRGRSYGYTF.

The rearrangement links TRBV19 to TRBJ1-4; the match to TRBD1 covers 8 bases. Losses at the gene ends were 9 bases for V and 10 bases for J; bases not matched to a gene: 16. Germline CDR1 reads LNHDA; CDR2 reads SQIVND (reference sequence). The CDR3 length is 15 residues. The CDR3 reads CASSDQGQGAVKLFF. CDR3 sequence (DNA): TGTGCCAGCTCAGATCAGGGTCAGGGGGCTGTAAAACTGTTTTTT.

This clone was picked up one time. The CDR3 here is CASSEDFSGSTNEQFF. CDR3 sequence (DNA): TGTGCCAGCAGTGAAGACTTTAGCGGGAGTACGAATGAGCAGTTCTTC. The rearrangement links TRBV2 to TRBJ2-1; 9 bases agree with TRBD2. Germline V gene sequence: CDR1 SNHLY, CDR2 FYNNEI. The V segment lost 1 base and the J segment 7 bases; nucleotides outside the gene matches: 8. CDR3 length: 16 residues.

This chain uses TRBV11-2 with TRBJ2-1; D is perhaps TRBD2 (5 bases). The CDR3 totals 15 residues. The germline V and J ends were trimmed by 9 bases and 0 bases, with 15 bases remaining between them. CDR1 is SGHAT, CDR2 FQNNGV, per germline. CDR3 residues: CASPPQGSSYNEQFF. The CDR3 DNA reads TGTGCCAGTCCCCCCCAAGGGAGCTCCTACAATGAGCAGTTCTTC. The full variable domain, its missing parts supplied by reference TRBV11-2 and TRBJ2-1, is EAGVAQSPRYKIIEKRQSVAFWCNPISGHATLYWYQQILGQGPKLLIQFQNNGVVDDSQLPKDRFSAERLKGVDSTLKIQPAKLEDSAVYLCASPPQGSSYNEQFFGPGTRLTVL.

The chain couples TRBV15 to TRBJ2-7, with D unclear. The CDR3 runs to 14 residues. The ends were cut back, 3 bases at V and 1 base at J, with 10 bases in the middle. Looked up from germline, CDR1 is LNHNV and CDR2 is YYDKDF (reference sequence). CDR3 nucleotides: TGTGCCACCAGCAGCAGCGTAAATTCCTACGAGCAGTACTTC. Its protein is CATSSSVNSYEQYF.

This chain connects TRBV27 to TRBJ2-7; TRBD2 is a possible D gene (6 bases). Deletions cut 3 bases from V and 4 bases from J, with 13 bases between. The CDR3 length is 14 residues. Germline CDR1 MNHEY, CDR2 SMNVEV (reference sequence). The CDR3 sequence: CASSFLGGTYEQYF. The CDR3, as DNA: TGTGCCAGCAGTTTTTTGGGCGGGACTTACGAGCAGTACTTC.

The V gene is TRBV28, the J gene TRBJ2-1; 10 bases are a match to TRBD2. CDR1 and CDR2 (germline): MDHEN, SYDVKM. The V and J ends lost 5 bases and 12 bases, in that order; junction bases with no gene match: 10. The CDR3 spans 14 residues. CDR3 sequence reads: CASSAGTSARGQFF. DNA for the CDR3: TGTGCCAGCAGTGCAGGGACTAGCGCCAGGGGGCAGTTCTTC. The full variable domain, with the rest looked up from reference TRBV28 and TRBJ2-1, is DVKVTQSSRYLVKRTGEKVFLECVQDMDHENMFWYRQDPGLGLRLIYFSYDVKMKEKGDIPEGYSVSREKKERFSLILESASTNQTSMYLCASSAGTSARGQFFGPGTRLTVL.

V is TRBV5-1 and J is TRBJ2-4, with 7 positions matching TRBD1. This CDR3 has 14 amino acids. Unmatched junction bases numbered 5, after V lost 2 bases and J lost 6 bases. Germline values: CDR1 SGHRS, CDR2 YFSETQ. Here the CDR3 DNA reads TGCGCCAGCAGCTTAGGGGACAGAAGAAACATTCAGTACTTC. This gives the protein CASSLGDRRNIQYF.

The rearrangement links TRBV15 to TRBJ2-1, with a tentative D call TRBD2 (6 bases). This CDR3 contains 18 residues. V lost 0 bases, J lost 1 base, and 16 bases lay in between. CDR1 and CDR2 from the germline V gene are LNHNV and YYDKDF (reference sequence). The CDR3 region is CATSRDPLSGASYNEQFF. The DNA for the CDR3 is TGTGCCACCAGCAGAGATCCTTTATCGGGAGCTTCCTACAATGAGCAGTTCTTC.

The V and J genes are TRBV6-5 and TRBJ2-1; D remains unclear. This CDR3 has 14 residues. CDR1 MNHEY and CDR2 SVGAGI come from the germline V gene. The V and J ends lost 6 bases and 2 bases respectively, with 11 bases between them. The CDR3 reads CASRERRTYNEQFF. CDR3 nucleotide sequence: TGTGCCAGCAGGGAGAGGAGAACCTACAATGAGCAGTTCTTC.

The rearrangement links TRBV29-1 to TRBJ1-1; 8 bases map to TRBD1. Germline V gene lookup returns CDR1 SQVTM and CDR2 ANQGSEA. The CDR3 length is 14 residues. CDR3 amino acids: CSTTGKTGVTEAFF. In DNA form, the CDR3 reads TGCAGTACAACTGGGAAGACAGGGGTCACTGAAGCTTTCTTT.

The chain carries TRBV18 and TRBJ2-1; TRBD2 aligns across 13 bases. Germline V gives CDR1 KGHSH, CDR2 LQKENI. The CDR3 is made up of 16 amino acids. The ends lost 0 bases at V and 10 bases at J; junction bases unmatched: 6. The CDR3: CASSPPGGLAGREQFF. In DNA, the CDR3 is TGTGCCAGCTCACCACCGGGGGGACTAGCGGGACGCGAGCAGTTCTTC.

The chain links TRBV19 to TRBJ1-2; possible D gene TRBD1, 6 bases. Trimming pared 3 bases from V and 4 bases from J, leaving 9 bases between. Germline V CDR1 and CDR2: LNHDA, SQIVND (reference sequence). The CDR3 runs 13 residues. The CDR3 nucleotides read TGTGCCAGTAGTATCGACAGGACCTATGGCTACACCTTC. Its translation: CASSIDRTYGYTF.

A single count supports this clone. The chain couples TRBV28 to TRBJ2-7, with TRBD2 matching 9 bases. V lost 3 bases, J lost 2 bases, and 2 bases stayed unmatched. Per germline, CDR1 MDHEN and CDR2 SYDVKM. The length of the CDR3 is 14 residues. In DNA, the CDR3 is TGTGCCAGCAGTTTCGCGGGAGGGCCCTACGAGCAGTACTTC. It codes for CASSFAGGPYEQYF.

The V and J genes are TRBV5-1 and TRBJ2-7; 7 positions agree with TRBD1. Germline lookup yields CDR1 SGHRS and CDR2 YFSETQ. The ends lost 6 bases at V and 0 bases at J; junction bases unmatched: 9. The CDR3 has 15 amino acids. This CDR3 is CASTPGQVSSYEQYF. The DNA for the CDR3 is TGCGCCAGCACCCCAGGACAGGTTAGCTCCTACGAGCAGTACTTC.

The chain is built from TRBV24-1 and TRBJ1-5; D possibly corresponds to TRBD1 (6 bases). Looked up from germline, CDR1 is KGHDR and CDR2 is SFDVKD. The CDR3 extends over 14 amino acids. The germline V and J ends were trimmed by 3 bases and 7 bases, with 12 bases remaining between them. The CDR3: CATSDKQGLQPQHF. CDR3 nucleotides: TGTGCCACCAGTGATAAGCAGGGGCTACAGCCCCAGCATTTT.

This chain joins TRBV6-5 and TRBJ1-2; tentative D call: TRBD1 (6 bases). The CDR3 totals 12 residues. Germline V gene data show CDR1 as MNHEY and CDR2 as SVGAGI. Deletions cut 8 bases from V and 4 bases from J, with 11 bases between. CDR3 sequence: CASRDISYGYTF. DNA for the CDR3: TGTGCCAGCCGGGACATATCCTATGGCTACACCTTC.